Listed below are T cell receptor beta chains from one sample, sequenced in a study of blood T cells in healthy people across ages. TCRdb re-derived calls from the 5' RACE reads in MiXCR, one entry per CDR3 protein. The sample carries roughly 730,000 distinct CDR3 sequences, just over 55% recorded once. The source material was blood. These receptors were collected from a man aged 35 to 55 in good health. The CDR3 runs from the conserved cysteine through the conserved F or W.

J: TRBJ2-3
V: TRBV15
CDR3: CATSVQTTGFDDTQYF

J: TRBJ2-7
V: TRBV12-3/TRBV12-4
CDR3: CATSYTLGYEQYF

J: TRBJ2-6
V: TRBV28
CDR3: CASSLKQGTGANVLTF

J: TRBJ2-1
V: TRBV7-2
CDR3: CASSLVFGGGETQFF

J: TRBJ2-3
V: TRBV15
CDR3: CATSRVRVSTDTQYF

J: TRBJ1-1
V: TRBV4-3
CDR3: CASSPTGGYSVKAFF

J: TRBJ1-2
V: TRBV12-3/TRBV12-4
CDR3: CASSYPRQGGESNYGYTF

J: TRBJ2-3
V: TRBV27
CDR3: CASSFGLAGDPSTDTQYF

J: TRBJ2-1
V: TRBV5-1
CDR3: CASSPLRDDQFF

J: TRBJ2-5
V: TRBV12-3/TRBV12-4
CDR3: CASSLFAVGETQYF

J: TRBJ1-1
V: TRBV3-1
CDR3: CASSLRQVSTEAFF

J: -
V: TRBV6-1
CDR3: CASRTAVSRYEQYF

J: TRBJ2-4
V: TRBV20-1
CDR3: CSARQGNIQYF

J: TRBJ2-5
V: TRBV7-2
CDR3: CASSSFSGRVETQYF

J: TRBJ2-2
V: TRBV6-2/TRBV6-3
CDR3: CASSSIVQVGRKNTGELFF

J: TRBJ1-2
V: TRBV7-3
CDR3: CASSAGTGLLGYTF

J: TRBJ2-3
V: TRBV24-1
CDR3: CATSDRLGVMDTQYF

J: TRBJ2-7
V: TRBV20-1
CDR3: CSVRDPSGRGYEQYF

J: TRBJ1-5
V: TRBV20-1
CDR3: CSARDQVWSNQPQHF

J: TRBJ2-3
V: TRBV7-9
CDR3: CASSVVGATDTQYF

J: TRBJ2-7
V: TRBV7-2
CDR3: CASSSPRGLAYEQYF

J: TRBJ2-5
V: TRBV7-6
CDR3: CASSLLPGQGGQETQYF